Listed below are T cell receptor beta chains from one sample, sequenced in a study of shared clonotypes between healthy human individuals. The table came from immunoSEQ multiplex PCR; TCRdb's copy has only in-frame clones and leaves some out. The sample contains 300,000 to 350,000 clones, about 70% of which appear only once. Sequenced: memory CD4+ T cells sorted from blood. The receptors stem from a man aged 25-40 years in good health. The CDR3 runs from the conserved cysteine through the conserved F or W.

TRBJ2-3 | TRBV11-2 | CASSFGDTQYF
TRBJ1-2 | TRBV28 | CASSGTGSYGYTF
TRBJ2-2 | TRBV9 | CASSVGQVVGELFF
TRBJ2-7 | TRBV6-5 | CAITGTSGEQYF
TRBJ2-7 | TRBV7-6 | CASSLAVAGVSGASYEQYF
TRBJ2-5 | TRBV18 | CASSPNTRWYQETQYF
TRBJ2-7 | TRBV11-3 | CASSLEPGSGGSSYEQYF
TRBJ2-3 | TRBV7-3 | CASSLGTPTDTQYF
TRBJ2-7 | TRBV28 | CASSLTDDQPYF
TRBJ1-2 | TRBV27 | CASSYRTGGGYGYTF